The clone carrying this TCR beta chain has just a few counts. Antigen unknown. The data stem from a study of glioma-infiltrating T cells. CDR1 and CDR2 (germline): LNHNV, YYDKDF (reference sequence). The CDR3 length is 15 residues. The V gene lost 4 bases and the J gene lost 11 bases, with 23 bases spanning the gap. Amplification of TCR alpha and beta CDR3 regions from RNA used iRepertoire nested multiplex PCR. TCRdb recomputed calls from the multiplex PCR reads with MiXCR, one row per CDR3 protein. The sample shows approximately 100,000 distinct CDR3 sequences, 20% to 30% of them seen only once. Overall study results and limits: Tissue and blood shared very few CDR3 sequences.

The chain uses TRBV15 and TRBJ1-1; a possible D gene is TRBD1 (5 bases). Sequencing was carried out using glioma tissue, nonneoplastic brain tissue, or PBMCs (not recorded which). This TCR derives from a human donor with low-grade glioma or glioblastoma, undergoing nonglioma brain surgery, or in good health (not recorded which). CDR3 amino acids: CATSTIDSPHAVAFF. In DNA form, the CDR3 reads TGTGCCACCAGCACTATCGACAGCCCCCACGCTGTCGCTTTCTTT.